Listed here are 12 T cell receptor beta chains from one sample, sequenced in a study of T-cell memory formation after mild COVID-19. TCRdb used MiXCR to reprocess the 5' RACE reads, holding one entry per CDR3 protein. The data hold about 440,000 distinct CDR3 sequences, with roughly 20% observed a single time. Material: PBMCs or a T cell subset sorted from them (not recorded which). Receptors were obtained from an adult woman who had mild COVID-19 (a few samples of this study predate the infection). Cell type and time point are not known.

The CDR3 sequence is CSARDLSTENPQETQYF. The CDR3 DNA is TGCAGTGCTAGAGATCTAAGCACTGAGAATCCCCAAGAGACCCAGTACTTC. J is TRBJ2-5 and V is TRBV20-1, with D uncertain. There are 17 residues in the CDR3. With 0 bases removed from V and 1 base from J, the gap between germline ends came to 18 bases. CDR1 and CDR2 from the germline V gene are DFQATT and SNEGSKA (reference sequence).

This clonotype occurred a few times. The rearrangement uses TRBV7-9 and TRBJ2-1; 11 bases agree with TRBD2. The CDR3 runs to 13 residues. Trimming removed 11 bases from V and 5 bases from J; junction bases left unmatched: 5. Germline CDR1 SEHNR, CDR2 FQNEAQ (reference sequence). The CDR3 here is CAEGLAVDNEQFF. In DNA form, the CDR3 reads TGTGCCGAGGGACTAGCGGTTGACAATGAGCAGTTCTTC.

The rearrangement links TRBV20-1 to TRBJ2-4, with 11 bases lining up with TRBD1. CDR1 is DFQATT, CDR2 SNEGSKA, per germline (reference sequence). With V trimmed by 6 bases and J by 9 bases, 7 bases remained unmatched. This CDR3 has 13 amino acids. CDR3 in amino acids: CSAGTGGYSIQYF. CDR3 nucleotide sequence: TGCAGTGCGGGGACAGGGGGGTATAGCATTCAGTACTTC.

V gene TRBV4-2 combines with J gene TRBJ1-2, with a tentative D call TRBD1 (5 bases). Trimming cost V 1 base and J 4 bases, with 13 bases left between them. Per germline, CDR1 LGHNA and CDR2 YNFKEQ. The CDR3 consists of 15 residues. CDR3 bases: TGTGCCAGCAGCCAAGCCCAGACAGACGGCTATGGCTACACCTTC. The encoded protein is CASSQAQTDGYGYTF.

V is TRBV4-2 and J is TRBJ2-7, with a possible D match to TRBD2 (7 bases). In germline, CDR1 is LGHNA, CDR2 YNFKEQ. CDR3 length equals 17 residues. The V gene lost 0 bases and the J gene lost 6 bases, with 21 bases spanning the gap. CDR3 region: CASSQDHRPGGPLEQYF. Here the CDR3 DNA reads TGTGCCAGCAGCCAAGACCACCGTCCCGGGGGGCCTCTCGAGCAGTACTTC.

The J gene is TRBJ2-7, the V gene TRBV4-1; 8 bases line up with TRBD1. CDR1 is MGHRA, CDR2 YSYEKL, per germline. Germline trimming cut 0 bases from V and 0 bases from J; bases unmatched to any gene: 4. This CDR3 is 16 amino acids long. CDR3 loop: CASSQDGDRSSYEQYF. The CDR3 DNA sequence: TGCGCCAGCAGCCAAGATGGGGACAGGAGCTCCTACGAGCAGTACTTC.

The rearrangement joins TRBV6-2 or TRBV6-3 to TRBJ2-7; 15 bases align to TRBD2. The CDR3 contains 15 residues. Per germline, CDR1 MNHEY and CDR2 SVGEGT. Trimming took 7 bases from V and 4 from J; bases not matched to a gene: 5. CDR3 bases: TGTGCCAGCACCTCCGGGACTAGCGGGGGGTACGAGCAGTACTTC. It is translated as CASTSGTSGGYEQYF.

The CDR3 DNA sequence: TGTGCCAGCAGCCTACAGAGTACCACAGATACGCAGTATTTT. The encoded protein is CASSLQSTTDTQYF. The J gene is TRBJ2-3, the V gene TRBV5-4; no clear D gene. The germline V gene has CDR1 SGHNT and CDR2 YYREEE (reference sequence). V was trimmed by 4 bases and J by 2 bases, leaving 11 bases between them. This CDR3 comprises 14 residues.

This clonotype was observed a few times. The V call is TRBV29-1, the J call TRBJ1-2, with D unclear. Trimming pared 3 bases from V and 0 bases from J, leaving 8 bases between. Per the germline V gene, CDR1 is SQVTM and CDR2 is ANQGSEA. This CDR3 has 13 residues. The DNA for the CDR3 is TGCAGCGTTGACAACAGCGCTAACTATGGCTACACCTTC. Translated, it gives CSVDNSANYGYTF.

The chain is built from TRBV28 and TRBJ1-6; TRBD1 is a possible D gene (6 bases). Trimming removed 6 bases from V and 10 bases from J, with 22 bases in between. The CDR3 totals 16 residues. The V gene's germline CDR1 is MDHEN and CDR2 SYDVKM. As DNA, the CDR3 is TGTGCCAGCAGGTCTTCGTTGCAGGGGCCGGTCTCACCCCTCCACTTT. It codes for CASRSSLQGPVSPLHF.

This clonotype was observed a handful of times. This chain connects TRBV7-9 to TRBJ1-1; 8 bases agree with TRBD1. Germline V gene data show CDR1 as SEHNR and CDR2 as FQNEAQ (reference sequence). The CDR3 spans 15 residues. Trimming at V came to 5 bases and at J to 2 bases, leaving 7 bases not matched to a gene. The CDR3 is CASSPAGGANTEAFF. The CDR3 DNA reads TGTGCCAGCAGCCCTGCAGGGGGCGCAAACACTGAAGCTTTCTTT.

This rearrangement joins TRBV7-2 to TRBJ2-3; 9 bases are shared with TRBD2. Germline V gives CDR1 SGHTA, CDR2 FQGNSA. With V trimmed by 5 bases and J by 3 bases, 9 bases remained unmatched. The CDR3 has 16 amino acids. For the CDR3, the DNA is TGTGCCAGCAGCCGTAGCGGGGGTACGGGGACAGATACGCAGTATTTT. As protein: CASSRSGGTGTDTQYF.